The 23 T cell receptor beta chains reported below all come from one sample, sequenced in a study of CD8 T cells in ankylosing spondylitis. General study results and limits: Made up of roughly 8 highly homologous variants, a TCR beta motif appeared characteristic of ankylosing spondylitis blood.

These receptors' antigens are unknown. TCRdb re-called the 5' RACE reads with MiXCR, one entry per CDR3 protein. The data contain hundreds of thousands of distinct CDR3 sequences, over 15% of them singletons. Material: blood, either unsorted or a sorted T cell fraction (not recorded which). All receptors come from a male donor with ankylosing spondylitis.

J is TRBJ2-1 and V is TRBV5-1, with D possibly being TRBD1 (6 bases). CDR1 is SGHRS, CDR2 YFSETQ, per germline. The CDR3 is 14 residues long. V was shortened by 4 bases and J by 2 bases, with 10 bases between the two germline ends. Here the CDR3 reads CASSGGQPYNEQFF. The CDR3 coding sequence is TGCGCCAGCAGCGGAGGACAGCCCTACAATGAGCAGTTCTTC. The full variable domain, rest sourced from reference TRBV5-1 and TRBJ2-1, is KAGVTQTPRYLIKTRGQQVTLSCSPISGHRSVSWYQQTPGQGLQFLFEYFSETQRNKGNFPGRFSGRQFSNSRSEMNVSTLELGDSALYLCASSGGQPYNEQFFGPGTRLTVL.

This clonotype showed up many times. The chain recombines TRBV12-3 or TRBV12-4 with TRBJ2-3; 8 positions match TRBD1. After removal of 5 bases from V and 1 base from J, the junction contained 2 bases not matched to a gene. The CDR3 sequence is 14 residues long. CDR3 amino acids: CASSMGQGTDTQYF. The CDR3 DNA is TGTGCCAGCAGTATGGGACAGGGCACAGATACGCAGTATTTT.

The chain has TRBV3-1 and TRBJ2-5, with D tentatively TRBD2 (6 bases). The germline CDR1 and CDR2 sequences are LGHDT and YNNKEL (reference sequence). Trimming removed 2 bases from V and 4 bases from J, with 8 bases in between. This CDR3 comprises 13 residues. The CDR3 region is CASSQMTRETQYF. CDR3 nucleotides: TGTGCCAGCAGCCAAATGACTAGAGAGACCCAGTACTTC.

This clonotype was detected only a few times. J is TRBJ1-2 and V is TRBV9, with D unclear. Trimming took 0 bases from V and 4 from J, leaving 13 bases between them. CDR3 size: 15 residues. In germline, CDR1 is SGDLS, CDR2 YYNGEE. CDR3 coding DNA: TGTGCCAGCAGCGTAGGCGACTCCCAGGCCTATGGCTACACCTTC. It specifies CASSVGDSQAYGYTF.

Ten or more counts support this clonotype. The CDR3 spells CASSLEGGSYGYTF. The CDR3 DNA is TGCGCCAGCAGCTTGGAGGGGGGTAGCTATGGCTACACCTTC. The V and J genes are TRBV5-1 and TRBJ1-2; a weak D match, TRBD1 (6 bases). Trimming cost V 0 bases and J 4 bases, with 10 bases left between them. This CDR3 has 14 amino acids. CDR1 is SGHRS and CDR2 is YFSETQ in the germline V gene.

This clonotype was picked up a small number of times. The chain couples TRBV20-1 to TRBJ1-2; D perhaps matches TRBD1 (5 bases). Germline CDR1 and CDR2: DFQATT and SNEGSKA (reference sequence). The V and J ends lost 0 bases and 4 bases respectively, with 12 bases between them. The CDR3 loop spans 14 amino acids. This CDR3 reads CSARDLTVSYGYTF. DNA for the CDR3: TGCAGTGCTAGAGACTTGACAGTCAGCTATGGCTACACCTTC.

V and J are TRBV6-5 and TRBJ2-5; D uncertain. Looked up from germline, CDR1 is MNHEY and CDR2 is SVGAGI. Trimming removed 0 bases at V and 0 bases at J, with 11 bases between. The CDR3 covers 16 residues. The CDR3 DNA follows: TGTGCCAGCAGTTACTCGCCCGAGAGGTACCAAGAGACCCAGTACTTC. Encoded protein: CASSYSPERYQETQYF.

This clonotype was seen many times. The CDR3 here is CASTIYRGNTEAFF. The CDR3 region has the DNA TGTGCCAGCACCATATATCGGGGGAACACTGAAGCTTTCTTT. This chain connects TRBV12-3 or TRBV12-4 to TRBJ1-1; no clear D gene. CDR3 length: 14 residues. V lost 7 bases, J lost 1 base, and 13 bases lay in between.

There are a few counts of this clonotype. The chain uses TRBV12-3 or TRBV12-4 and TRBJ1-6; D may be TRBD1 (6 bases). The CDR3 consists of 15 residues. The ends were cut back, 1 base at V and 7 bases at J, with 11 bases in the middle. In nucleotides, the CDR3 is TGTGCCAGCAGTTTAGGGACAGTGAAAAATTCACCCCTCCACTTT. Translating gives CASSLGTVKNSPLHF.

The rearrangement uses TRBV12-3 or TRBV12-4 and TRBJ1-1; tentative D call: TRBD1 (5 bases). V shed 6 bases and J shed 1 base, with 18 bases lying between them. CDR3 length: 16 residues. The CDR3 DNA is TGTGCCAGCAGGAGGACTCAGGGAGTTGGGAACACTGAAGCTTTCTTT. It encodes CASRRTQGVGNTEAFF.

This sequence joins TRBV6-1 and TRBJ2-1, with 11 bases identical to TRBD2. The germline gives CDR1 MNHNS, CDR2 SASEGT. CDR3 size: 16 residues. The V and J ends lost 0 bases and 8 bases, in that order; junction bases with no gene match: 6. The CDR3 nucleotides are TGTGCCAGCAGTGAAGCGCGGATAGCGGGGGGGGATGAGCAGTTCTTC. Its translation is CASSEARIAGGDEQFF.

The rearrangement links TRBV6-5 to TRBJ1-2; D possibly corresponds to TRBD1 (5 bases). The germline V and J ends were trimmed by 0 bases and 2 bases, with 10 bases remaining between them. Looked up from germline, CDR1 is MNHEY and CDR2 is SVGAGI. CDR3 length equals 15 residues. The CDR3 loop is CASSYSIAGNYGYTF. Written as DNA, the CDR3 is TGTGCCAGCAGTTACTCGATTGCAGGGAACTATGGCTACACCTTC.

The chain is built from TRBV21-1 and TRBJ1-2; the table's D call, TRBD1, has no DNA check behind it. TRBV21-1 is a pseudogene locus. CDR3 length: 16 residues. CDR3 region: CASSTSGTGFLRGYTF. The CDR3 coding sequence is TGTGCCAGCAGCACCTCCGGGACAGGGTTCCTGAGGGGCTACACCTTC.

This chain connects TRBV6-6 to TRBJ2-7; D unclear. Per germline, CDR1 MNHNY and CDR2 SVGAGI (reference sequence). CDR3 size: 13 residues. The germline V and J ends were trimmed by 2 bases and 3 bases, with 8 bases remaining between them. CDR3 DNA sequence: TGTGCCAGCAGTTACCGGGTGGGCTACGAGCAGTACTTC. Its protein is CASSYRVGYEQYF.

This clonotype was observed a handful of times. The chain uses TRBV12-3 or TRBV12-4 and TRBJ1-1, with D possibly matching TRBD1 (6 bases). The CDR3 length is 14 residues. The germline V and J ends were trimmed by 6 bases and 4 bases, with 15 bases remaining between them. CDR3 DNA sequence: TGTGCCAGCAGGCCTGGGGGCAGCCTCACTGAAGCTTTCTTT. Protein: CASRPGGSLTEAFF.

This clonotype was counted between two and nine times. The chain couples TRBV10-3 to TRBJ2-4; no clear D. The ends were cut back, 11 bases at V and 1 base at J, with 6 bases in the middle. Germline values: CDR1 ENHRY, CDR2 SYGVKD. CDR3 length equals 11 residues. CDR3 DNA sequence: TGTGCCCCACAGGCCAAAAACATTCAGTACTTC. Its protein product is CAPQAKNIQYF.

This clonotype was counted a few times. The rearrangement links TRBV18 to TRBJ2-7; D gene ambiguous. The germline V and J ends were trimmed by 0 bases and 6 bases, with 12 bases remaining between them. CDR3 size: 14 residues. Germline V gene data show CDR1 as KGHSH and CDR2 as LQKENI. The CDR3, as DNA: TGTGCCAGCTCACCACCAGGCAGTATTCTCGAGCAGTACTTC. Protein: CASSPPGSILEQYF.

This clonotype was detected only a few times. J is TRBJ2-1 and V is TRBV7-3; no clear D. CDR3 size: 13 residues. V lost 0 bases and J 9 bases, leaving 9 bases between the germline ends. From germline, CDR1 is SGHTA and CDR2 FQGTGA. CDR3 in amino acids: CASSLTPGFEQFF. CDR3 sequence (DNA): TGTGCCAGCAGCTTAACTCCCGGTTTTGAGCAGTTCTTC.

This clonotype was seen more than once but under ten times. The chain couples TRBV25-1 to TRBJ2-7, with D tentatively TRBD2 (5 bases). CDR1 is MGHDK, CDR2 SYGVNS, per germline. The CDR3 consists of 12 residues. The V end was cut by 8 bases, the J end by 3 bases, with 11 bases between. As DNA, the CDR3 is TGTGCCAGCGCCCCCGGGGACTACGAGCAGTACTTC. This gives the protein CASAPGDYEQYF.

In this sample, this clonotype turned up a few times. This chain connects TRBV20-1 to TRBJ1-1; TRBD1 aligns across 7 bases. Germline loops: CDR1 DFQATT, CDR2 SNEGSKA (reference sequence). The CDR3 contains 13 residues. The junction had 6 bases not matched to a gene; V was cut back by 6 bases and J by 2 bases. CDR3 region: CSARGTENTEAFF. The DNA of the CDR3 is TGCAGTGCCAGGGGGACAGAAAACACTGAAGCTTTCTTT.

This clonotype showed up just a few times. The chain links TRBV20-1 to TRBJ2-7; perhaps TRBD1 as D (6 bases). The CDR3 loop spans 13 amino acids. Looked up from germline, CDR1 is DFQATT and CDR2 is SNEGSKA (reference sequence). Trimming pared 6 bases from V and 7 bases from J, leaving 19 bases between. The CDR3 sequence: CSASSAGAGEQYF. DNA for the CDR3: TGCAGTGCCAGCTCGGCAGGGGCGGGTGAGCAGTACTTC.

This rearrangement joins TRBV4-1 to TRBJ1-2, with D perhaps matching TRBD1 (6 bases). The CDR3 runs 16 residues. Looked up from germline, CDR1 is MGHRA and CDR2 is YSYEKL. Trimming stripped 4 bases from V and 2 bases from J, with 17 bases between. The CDR3, as DNA: TGCGCCAGCAGCCCGAGCCCCAACAGGGCGAACTATGGCTACACCTTC. Encoded protein: CASSPSPNRANYGYTF.

The rearrangement links TRBV7-2 to TRBJ1-2, with TRBD1 as a possible D gene (5 bases). V shed 5 bases and J shed 2 bases, with 15 bases lying between them. The CDR3 extends over 15 amino acids. Germline-derived CDR1 and CDR2 are SGHTA and FQGNSA. The CDR3 reads CASSPTGGTNYGYTF. In DNA, the CDR3 is TGTGCCAGCAGCCCCACCGGGGGTACGAACTATGGCTACACCTTC.